This T cell receptor (beta chain) came from a study of control samples from healthy donors and cancer patients. Assay: immunoSEQ multiplex PCR; the TCRdb copy retains only in-frame clones and omits some. Here the sample spans roughly 80,000 clones, roughly 88% being singletons. CDR1 is LNHDA and CDR2 is SQIVND in the germline V gene (reference sequence). The CDR3 consists of 10 residues. V lost 10 bases and J 7 bases, leaving 8 bases between the germline ends. The origin of this receptor is a woman aged 45 to 65 in good health. The chain uses TRBV19 and TRBJ1-3; unclear D gene. Sequencing used blood. The CDR3 sequence is CAMGRNTIYF. The CDR3 region has the DNA TGTGCCATGGGGAGGAACACCATATATTTT.